Sequencing of this TCR beta chain was carried out in a study of cytomegalovirus exposure and HLA in healthy donors. Vbeta (60) and Jbeta (13) primers were used in the PCR. Only in-frame clones appear in the TCRdb table, and some are missing; sequencing was by immunoSEQ multiplex PCR. The sample lists 130,000 or so clones; approximately 80% were seen once. Overall study results and limits: According to an earlier analysis, most TCR beta V segments yielded productive rearrangements about 87% or about 30% of the time.

Germline loops: CDR1 MGHRA, CDR2 YSYEKL. V gave up 1 base and J gave up 9 bases, with 19 bases separating them. The CDR3 runs 16 residues. Comments on this clone: Its cognate antigen is unknown.

Sequenced material: PBMCs. The chain carries TRBV4-1 and TRBJ2-4; perhaps TRBD2 as D (5 bases). The sequence was collected from a woman aged 18-29 years in good health and CMV-seropositive. CDR3 residues: CASSQAWPGIGGIQYF. The DNA for the CDR3 is TGCGCCAGCAGCCAAGCATGGCCGGGAATCGGCGGCATTCAGTACTTC.